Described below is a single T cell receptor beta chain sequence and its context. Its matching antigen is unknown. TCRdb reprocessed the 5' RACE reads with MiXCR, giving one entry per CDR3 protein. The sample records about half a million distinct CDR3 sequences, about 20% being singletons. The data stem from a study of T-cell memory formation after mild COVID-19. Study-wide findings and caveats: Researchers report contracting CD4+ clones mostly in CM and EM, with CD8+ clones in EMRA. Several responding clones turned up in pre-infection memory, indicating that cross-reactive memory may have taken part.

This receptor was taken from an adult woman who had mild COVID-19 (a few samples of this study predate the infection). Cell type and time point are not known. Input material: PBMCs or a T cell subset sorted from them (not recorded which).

CDR3 amino acids: CASSLRDGELFF. CDR3 sequence (DNA): TGTGCCAGCAGCCTCAGGGACGGGGAGCTGTTTTTT. The chain employs TRBV11-3 and TRBJ2-2; the D gene is possibly TRBD1 (5 bases). Trimming took 5 bases from V and 7 from J, leaving 8 bases between them. The CDR3 consists of 12 residues. In germline, CDR1 is SGHNT, CDR2 YENEEA.